The rows below give T cell receptor beta chains drawn from one sample of a study of T cells in Graves' hyperthyroidism and ophthalmopathy. TCRdb re-derived calls from the multiplex PCR reads in MiXCR, one entry per CDR3 protein. This sample carries over 150,000 distinct CDR3 sequences, around a sixth of them seen once, and the ten largest clones take roughly 50%. Sequenced material: blood. All receptors come from a woman in her forties or fifties with Graves' hyperthyroidism. CDR3s include the opening cysteine and the closing phenylalanine or tryptophan. D genes are given only for firm matches.

D	V	CDR3
TRBD2	TRBV28	CASSRDYTTDTQYF
NA	TRBV7-7	CASSLDQGPLSELFF
TRBD2	TRBV7-2	CASSLGLAGVSDTQYF
NA	TRBV5-8	CASSLAGRDYGYTF
NA	TRBV7-2	CASSRSVTYEQYF
NA	TRBV29-1	CSVDLGRGTDTQYF
TRBD2	TRBV20-1	CSARELAGGPNEQFF
NA	TRBV27	CASSPAWGGGYGYTF
NA	TRBV4-2	CASSQDRGSPSYEQYF
NA	TRBV19	CASSIGEAGGYEAFF
NA	TRBV7-9	CASSLASQGKWTDTQYF
TRBD2	TRBV6-1	CASSYVGTKNEQYF
NA	TRBV12-3/TRBV12-4	CASSLARGASEQYF
NA	TRBV19	CASSMETAGANVLTF
NA	TRBV30	CAWIHGGAFNEKLFF
NA	TRBV27	CASSTFGGNTIYF
NA	TRBV2	CASSPSPGQNYGYTF
NA	TRBV19	CASSKTPGAARETQYF
NA	TRBV12-3/TRBV12-4	CASSYFNYGYTF
NA	TRBV7-9	CASSLYLGIGTIYF
TRBD2	TRBV6-5	CASSYSIAGGYEQYF
NA	TRBV10-3	CAISAPGYEQYF
NA	TRBV2	CASSDPGVSGTGKYGYTF
TRBD2	TRBV11-3	CASSPTSGSNNEQFF
NA	TRBV6-2/TRBV6-3	CASSYSRGGGYTF
TRBD1	TRBV7-7	CASSSGQAEWDEQFF